These T cell receptor beta chains were read from a single sample in a study of T cells in Graves' hyperthyroidism and ophthalmopathy. TCRdb used MiXCR to reprocess the multiplex PCR reads, holding one entry per CDR3 protein. Of some 600,000 distinct CDR3 sequences in the sample, about 14% were seen once. The sample comprised blood. The receptors come from a young woman with Graves' hyperthyroidism that later progressed to Graves' ophthalmopathy. CDR3s include the opening cysteine and the closing phenylalanine or tryptophan. The D gene is left open where the match is weak. A clone size is listed for some rows: how often the clone was seen (once, few, many), or a class if it is expanded.

many	TRBV20-1	NA	TRBJ2-7	CSASGGGLVYEQYF	TGCAGTGCCAGCGGCGGGGGCTTAGTCTACGAGCAGTACTTC
NA	TRBV28	NA	TRBJ2-6	CASTSFWTTGSGANVLTF	TGTGCCAGCACCTCCTTTTGGACTACTGGCTCTGGGGCCAACGTCCTGACTTTC
many	TRBV28	TRBD1	TRBJ2-3	CASSSGGASLDTQYF	TGTGCCAGCAGTTCAGGGGGCGCATCACTAGATACGCAGTATTTT
many	TRBV2	NA	TRBJ2-5	CATSQETQYF	TGTGCCACCTCGCAAGAGACCCAGTACTTC
few	TRBV6-5	NA	TRBJ2-7	CASSSKTGAYEQYF	TGTGCCAGCAGTTCCAAGACAGGTGCCTACGAGCAGTACTTC
NA	TRBV6-1	NA	TRBJ1-4	CASSVDMPQVPEKLFF	TGTGCCAGCAGTGTCGACATGCCCCAGGTCCCTGAAAAACTGTTTTTT
many	TRBV12-3/TRBV12-4	TRBD2	TRBJ2-7	CASSLTSGSSEQYF	TGTGCCAGCAGTTTAACTAGCGGGAGTTCCGAGCAGTACTTC
few	TRBV7-8	TRBD2	TRBJ2-1	CASSFASSGSFTEQFF	TGTGCCAGCAGCTTCGCCTCTAGCGGGAGTTTCACTGAGCAGTTCTTC
NA	TRBV29-1	TRBD2	TRBJ2-1	CSVTRLAGGEQFF	TGCAGCGTTACCAGACTAGCGGGTGGTGAGCAGTTCTTC
NA	TRBV25-1	TRBD1	TRBJ2-7	CASRVQQGFLDEQYF	TGTGCCAGCAGAGTGCAACAGGGGTTTTTGGACGAGCAGTACTTC
many	TRBV6-2/TRBV6-3	TRBD2	TRBJ2-7	CASKGTSGITYEQYF	TGTGCCAGCAAAGGGACTAGCGGGATAACCTACGAGCAGTACTTC
few	TRBV10-1	NA	TRBJ1-1	CASSPNPGDTEAFF	TGCGCCAGCAGTCCGAACCCGGGGGACACTGAAGCTTTCTTT
few	TRBV5-1	TRBD2	TRBJ2-1	CASSLAKGTSGLTSYNEQFF	TGCGCCAGCAGCTTGGCCAAGGGGACTAGCGGGTTGACCTCCTACAATGAGCAGTTCTTC
few	TRBV12-3/TRBV12-4	NA	TRBJ2-1	CASTKIGRGEQFF	TGTGCCAGCACTAAAATAGGTCGGGGTGAGCAGTTCTTC
many	TRBV30	NA	TRBJ1-4	CAWSGPEKLFF	TGTGCCTGGAGTGGCCCCGAAAAACTGTTTTTT
many	TRBV6-1	TRBD1	TRBJ1-5	CASSLTGAGQPQHF	TGTGCCAGCAGTCTGACAGGGGCTGGGCAGCCCCAGCATTTT
few	TRBV29-1	NA	TRBJ2-7	CSAGKESYEQYF	TGCAGCGCGGGAAAGGAGTCCTACGAGCAGTACTTC
NA	TRBV10-3	TRBD2	TRBJ2-7	CANRAGGGHEQYF	TGTGCCAACAGAGCGGGAGGCGGCCACGAGCAGTACTTC
NA	TRBV7-9	TRBD1	TRBJ1-1	CASSLPPGTENTEAFF	TGTGCCAGCAGCTTACCCCCCGGGACAGAGAACACTGAAGCTTTCTTT
many	TRBV20-1	TRBD1	TRBJ2-1	CSAETGGSYNEQFF	TGCAGTGCTGAAACAGGGGGCTCCTACAATGAGCAGTTCTTC
few	TRBV10-2	NA	TRBJ1-2	CASSELDQATF	TGCGCCAGCAGTGAGTTGGACCAGGCCACCTTC
few	TRBV25-1	NA	TRBJ1-2	CASSGRLANYGYTF	TGTGCCAGCAGTGGTCGGTTAGCTAACTATGGCTACACCTTC
many	TRBV30	NA	TRBJ2-3	CAWSVWGITDTQYF	TGTGCCTGGAGTGTATGGGGGATCACAGATACGCAGTATTTT
NA	TRBV19	TRBD1	TRBJ1-1	CASKGQGNTEAFF	TGTGCCAGTAAGGGACAGGGGAACACTGAAGCTTTCTTT
many	TRBV10-3	TRBD2	TRBJ2-5	CATEREAGVETQYF	TGTGCCACCGAGCGGGAGGCGGGGGTTGAGACCCAGTACTTC
many	TRBV6-2/TRBV6-3	NA	TRBJ1-4	CASSPQGRLGKLFF	TGTGCCAGCAGTCCGCAGGGAAGGCTCGGAAAACTGTTTTTT
NA	TRBV4-1	TRBD1	TRBJ2-2	CASSTGQGFGELFF	TGCGCCAGCAGCACGGGACAGGGGTTCGGGGAGCTGTTTTTT
many	TRBV7-9	TRBD2	TRBJ2-1	CASSRSELAGVNEQFF	TGTGCCAGCAGCCGAAGTGAACTAGCGGGAGTCAATGAGCAGTTCTTC
many	TRBV10-3	NA	TRBJ2-5	CAIRPQGGQETQYF	TGTGCCATCAGACCCCAGGGTGGCCAAGAGACCCAGTACTTC
many	TRBV9	NA	TRBJ2-3	CASSVEWGPDTQYF	TGTGCCAGCAGCGTAGAATGGGGCCCAGATACGCAGTATTTT
few	TRBV6-2/TRBV6-3	NA	TRBJ1-4	CASSYSRANEKLFF	TGTGCCAGCAGTTACTCCAGGGCTAATGAAAAACTGTTTTTT
many	TRBV15	TRBD2	TRBJ2-5	CATSRGGLAGGETQYF	TGTGCCACCAGCAGAGGTGGTCTAGCGGGAGGAGAGACCCAGTACTTC
NA	TRBV18	NA	TRBJ1-3	CASSPTQENSGNTIYF	TGTGCCAGCTCACCTACGCAGGAAAACTCTGGAAACACCATATATTTT
NA	TRBV7-2	TRBD2	TRBJ2-1	CASSSGTSGRADEQFF	TGTGCCAGCAGCTCGGGGACTAGCGGGAGGGCCGATGAGCAGTTCTTC
many	TRBV5-1	NA	TRBJ2-2	CASSLDRPATGELFF	TGCGCCAGCAGCTTGGACAGGCCCGCCACCGGGGAGCTGTTTTTT
NA	TRBV7-9	NA	TRBJ2-7	CASSLAAFSSYEQYF	TGTGCCAGCAGCTTAGCGGCGTTCAGTTCCTACGAGCAGTACTTC
many	TRBV2	TRBD1	TRBJ2-7	CASSDPGQGVGEQYF	TGTGCCAGCAGTGACCCGGGACAGGGGGTAGGCGAGCAGTACTTC
many	TRBV5-4	NA	TRBJ2-2	CASSLSPGELFF	TGTGCCAGCAGCTTATCTCCGGGGGAGCTGTTTTTT
many	TRBV28	TRBD1	TRBJ2-7	CASRPTGELEQYF	TGTGCCAGCAGGCCGACAGGGGAGCTCGAGCAGTACTTC
many	TRBV12-3/TRBV12-4	NA	TRBJ1-6	CASSFSGWGDSPLHF	TGTGCCAGCAGTTTTAGCGGGTGGGGGGATTCACCCCTCCACTTT
many	TRBV2	TRBD1	TRBJ1-6	CASSVMGTAYNSPLHF	TGTGCCAGCAGTGTAATGGGGACAGCTTATAATTCACCCCTCCACTTT
many	TRBV5-1	TRBD1	TRBJ1-2	CASSQQPPGTANYGYTF	TGCGCCAGCAGCCAACAACCCCCCGGGACAGCAAACTATGGCTACACCTTC
many	TRBV20-1	TRBD1	TRBJ1-5	CSAGQGASNQPQHF	TGCAGTGCAGGACAGGGGGCTAGCAATCAGCCCCAGCATTTT
few	TRBV5-5	NA	TRBJ2-7	CASSLSVEQYF	TGTGCCAGCAGCTTGAGTGTCGAGCAGTACTTC
many	TRBV6-1	NA	TRBJ2-2	CASTQGGARNGELFF	TGTGCCAGCACCCAGGGGGGGGCTAGAAACGGGGAGCTGTTTTTT
many	TRBV6-1	NA	TRBJ1-2	CASSLPGTEGYTF	TGTGCCAGCAGTTTACCAGGGACTGAAGGCTACACCTTC
many	TRBV12-3/TRBV12-4	NA	TRBJ2-2	CASSFAGPTGELFF	TGTGCCAGCAGTTTTGCAGGGCCCACCGGGGAGCTGTTTTTT
many	TRBV28	NA	TRBJ1-5	CASSLAEQNQPQHF	TGTGCCAGCAGTTTGGCGGAGCAAAATCAGCCCCAGCATTTT
many	TRBV6-1	NA	TRBJ2-7	CASSVGEGGSGYEQYF	TGTGCCAGCAGCGTAGGTGAGGGGGGCTCAGGCTACGAGCAGTACTTC
few	TRBV24-1	NA	TRBJ2-5	CATSARLGTGETQYF	TGTGCCACCAGCGCCAGACTGGGTACCGGGGAGACCCAGTACTTC
few	TRBV3-1	NA	TRBJ1-3	CASSSRGVDSGNTIYF	TGTGCCAGCAGTAGTAGGGGGGTAGATTCTGGAAACACCATATATTTT
many	TRBV2	NA	TRBJ2-7	CASHDAAYEQYF	TGTGCCAGCCATGATGCAGCCTACGAGCAGTACTTC
many	TRBV12-3/TRBV12-4	TRBD2	TRBJ2-7	CASRGLGKLEQYF	TGTGCCAGCCGCGGACTAGGTAAACTCGAGCAGTACTTC
NA	TRBV7-9	TRBD2	TRBJ2-1	CASSSGGTSGAYNEQFF	TGTGCCAGCAGCTCAGGTGGGACTAGCGGGGCCTACAATGAGCAGTTCTTC
many	TRBV2	NA	TRBJ1-1	CASSDKQGAEAFF	TGTGCCAGCAGTGATAAACAGGGAGCTGAAGCTTTCTTT
many	TRBV28	NA	TRBJ2-1	CASSRSAPYNEQFF	TGTGCCAGCAGCCGCAGCGCTCCCTACAATGAGCAGTTCTTC
many	TRBV27	TRBD1	TRBJ2-1	CASIPGTGTYNEQFF	TGTGCCAGCATCCCGGGGACAGGGACCTACAATGAGCAGTTCTTC